The TCR beta chain under discussion was sequenced for a study of spatial heterogeneity in lung cancer. On the study more broadly: Detected sequences consistently included more beta-chain ones than alpha-chain ones. Study outcomes and limitations: Expanded tumor TCRs that were ubiquitous appeared in blood more at resection than follow-up.

CDR1 and CDR2 from the germline V gene are SGHAT and FQNNGV. The length of the CDR3 is 16 residues. All TCR cDNA molecules were individually tagged with a unique molecular identifier. In TCRdb, the 5' RACE reads were re-called with MiXCR into one record per CDR3 protein. Among about 21,000 distinct CDR3 sequences listed, 4.5% to 5% were seen once. Sample time point: sample taken at primary tumor resection. Whole RNA was taken from tumor, nontumor lung or frozen PBMC; it was then sequenced unsorted. Donors were around 70 untreated early-stage non-small cell lung cancer patients. This clonotype showed up just a few times. Antigen: not known. Possible read error: a much larger clone is one base away.

This chain connects TRBV11-2 to TRBJ2-2; 7 nucleotides agree with TRBD1. This sequence originates from a male donor with early-stage non-small cell lung cancer. Sequencing used PBMCs, obtained at surgery. CDR3 in amino acids: CVSSNRGRRNTGELFF. In nucleotides, the CDR3 is TGTGTCAGCAGCAACAGGGGCAGGAGGAACACCGGGGAGCTGTTTTTT.